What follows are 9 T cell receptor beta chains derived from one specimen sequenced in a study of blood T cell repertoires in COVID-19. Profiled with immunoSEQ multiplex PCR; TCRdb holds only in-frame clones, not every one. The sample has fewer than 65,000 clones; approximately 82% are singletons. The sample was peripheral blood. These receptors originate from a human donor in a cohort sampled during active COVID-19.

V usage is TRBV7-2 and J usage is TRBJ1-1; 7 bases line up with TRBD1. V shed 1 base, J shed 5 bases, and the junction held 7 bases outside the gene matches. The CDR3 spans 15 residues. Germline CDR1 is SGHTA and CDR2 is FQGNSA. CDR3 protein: CASSLGTGVGTEAFF. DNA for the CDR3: TGTGCCAGCAGCTTAGGAACAGGGGTAGGGACTGAAGCTTTCTTT.

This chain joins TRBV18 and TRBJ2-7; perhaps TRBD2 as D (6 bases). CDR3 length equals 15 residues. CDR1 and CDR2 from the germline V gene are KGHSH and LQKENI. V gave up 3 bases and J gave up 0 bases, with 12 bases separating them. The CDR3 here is CASSPDAGPSYEQYF. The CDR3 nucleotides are TGTGCCAGCTCACCGGATGCGGGACCCTCCTACGAGCAGTACTTC.

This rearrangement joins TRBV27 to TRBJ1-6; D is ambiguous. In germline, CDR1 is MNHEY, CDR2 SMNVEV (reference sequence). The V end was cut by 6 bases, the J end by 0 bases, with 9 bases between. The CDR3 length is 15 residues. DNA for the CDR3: TGTGCCAGCAGCCTCTCCAGCTCCTATAATTCACCCCTCCACTTT. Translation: CASSLSSSYNSPLHF.

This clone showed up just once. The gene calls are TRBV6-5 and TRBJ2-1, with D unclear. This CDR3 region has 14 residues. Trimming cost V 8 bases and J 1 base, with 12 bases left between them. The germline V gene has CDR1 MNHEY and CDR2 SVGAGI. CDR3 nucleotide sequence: TGTGCCAGCGAGGTAAGGAGTTCCTACAATGAGCAGTTCTTC. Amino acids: CASEVRSSYNEQFF.

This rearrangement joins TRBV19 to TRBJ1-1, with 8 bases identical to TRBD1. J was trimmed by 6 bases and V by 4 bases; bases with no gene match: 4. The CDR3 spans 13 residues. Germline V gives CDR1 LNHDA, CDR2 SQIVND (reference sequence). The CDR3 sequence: CASSNRGRSEAFF. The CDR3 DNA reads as TGTGCCAGTAGTAACAGGGGGAGGTCTGAAGCTTTCTTT.

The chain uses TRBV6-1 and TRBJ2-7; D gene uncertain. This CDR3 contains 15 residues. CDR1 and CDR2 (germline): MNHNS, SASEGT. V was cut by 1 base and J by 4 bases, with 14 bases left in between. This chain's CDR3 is CASSEEGSRLYEQYF. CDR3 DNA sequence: TGTGCCAGCAGTGAAGAAGGCAGTCGACTTTACGAGCAGTACTTC.

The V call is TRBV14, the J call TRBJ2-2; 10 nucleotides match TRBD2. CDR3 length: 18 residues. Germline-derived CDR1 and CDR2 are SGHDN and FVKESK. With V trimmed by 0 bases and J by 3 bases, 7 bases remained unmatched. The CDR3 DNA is TGTGCCAGCAGCCAAGATGGGAGTCTAGCGGGGGACACCGGGGAGCTGTTTTTT. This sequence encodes CASSQDGSLAGDTGELFF.

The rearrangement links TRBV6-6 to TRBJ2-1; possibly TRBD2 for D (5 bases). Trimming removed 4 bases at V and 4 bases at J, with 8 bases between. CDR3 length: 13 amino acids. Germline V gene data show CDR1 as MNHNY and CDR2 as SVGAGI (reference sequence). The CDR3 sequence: CASSWTGYNEQFF. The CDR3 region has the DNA TGTGCCAGCAGTTGGACTGGGTACAATGAGCAGTTCTTC.

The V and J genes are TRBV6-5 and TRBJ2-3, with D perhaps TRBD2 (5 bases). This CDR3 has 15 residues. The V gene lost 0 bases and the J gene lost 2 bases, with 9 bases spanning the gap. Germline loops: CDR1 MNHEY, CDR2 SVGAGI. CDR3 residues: CASSYSSGNTDTQYF. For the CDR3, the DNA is TGTGCCAGCAGTTACTCATCGGGGAACACAGATACGCAGTATTTT.